Below are 29 T cell receptor beta chains sequenced from a single sample in a study of blood T cell repertoires in COVID-19. Clones were read by immunoSEQ multiplex PCR, and TCRdb kept only the in-frame ones, dropping some. This repertoire shows about 260,000 clones, around 90% found once; its top ten account for over 4%. The sample taken for sequencing was peripheral blood. Receptors were obtained from a woman in her fifties or sixties with COVID-19, enrolled during active disease.

The chain joins TRBV27 to TRBJ2-1; 11 bases align to TRBD2. Germline V gives CDR1 MNHEY, CDR2 SMNVEV (reference sequence). The length of the CDR3 is 16 residues. The V and J ends lost 3 bases and 6 bases, in that order; junction bases with no gene match: 7. The chain's CDR3 is CASSLFLAGGGNEQFF. CDR3 sequence (DNA): TGTGCCAGCAGTTTGTTCCTAGCGGGAGGAGGCAATGAGCAGTTCTTC.

CDR3 in DNA: TGTGCCAGCAGCCAAGATCTCGGGGGGTCCGAGCAGTACTTC. Translation: CASSQDLGGSEQYF. The chain carries TRBV3-1 (or the pseudogene TRBV3-2) and TRBJ2-7; 7 bases align to TRBD2. Per the germline V gene, CDR1 is LGHDT and CDR2 is YNNKEL (reference sequence). Trimming at V came to 0 bases and at J to 6 bases, leaving 5 bases not matched to a gene. This CDR3 comprises 14 residues.

The chain joins TRBV10-3 to TRBJ2-3; perhaps TRBD2 as D (5 bases). This CDR3 has 15 residues. Germline V lookup: CDR1 ENHRY, CDR2 SYGVKD. Trimming left V 3 bases short and J 3 bases short, with 13 bases between. This chain's CDR3 is CAISDYAGRTDTQYF. The CDR3 DNA reads TGTGCCATCAGTGATTATGCGGGCAGGACAGATACGCAGTATTTT.

This chain connects TRBV5-6 to TRBJ2-5, with TRBD2 matching over 12 bases. V lost 3 bases, J lost 4 bases, and 10 bases stayed unmatched. CDR3 length: 17 residues. The germline V gene encodes CDR1 SGHDT and CDR2 YYEEEE. The CDR3 is CASSWGRLAGAGETQYF. The CDR3, as DNA: TGTGCCAGCAGCTGGGGAAGACTAGCGGGGGCCGGAGAGACCCAGTACTTC.

Worth noting for this clone: Other nucleotide sequences in the sample specify the same CDR3. The J gene is TRBJ2-5, the V gene TRBV9; 7 nucleotides align to TRBD1. This CDR3 has 14 residues. V gave up 1 base and J gave up 2 bases; unmatched junction bases: 2. CDR1 is SGDLS and CDR2 is YYNGEE in the germline V gene. CDR3 residues: CASSVSGQQETQYF. CDR3 DNA: TGTGCCAGCAGCGTATCGGGACAGCAAGAGACCCAGTACTTC.

The chain is built from TRBV9 and TRBJ1-5, with 7 bases fitting TRBD1. The CDR3 is 15 residues long. CDR1 and CDR2 (germline): SGDLS, YYNGEE. The V and J ends lost 0 bases and 3 bases, in that order; junction bases with no gene match: 3. CDR3 loop: CASSVAGQPNQPQHF. CDR3 nucleotides: TGTGCCAGCAGCGTAGCGGGACAGCCCAATCAGCCCCAGCATTTT. Variable domain in full (rest from reference TRBV9 and TRBJ1-5): DSGVTQTPKHLITATGQRVTLRCSPRSGDLSVYWYQQSLDQGLQFLIQYYNGEERAKGNILERFSAQQFPDLHSELNLSSLELGDSALYFCASSVAGQPNQPQHFGDGTRLSIL.

The chain carries TRBV3-1 (or the pseudogene TRBV3-2) and TRBJ1-2; D is perhaps TRBD1 (5 bases). CDR1 is LGHDT, CDR2 YNNKEL, per germline (reference sequence). Trimming pared 1 base from V and 5 bases from J, leaving 17 bases between. The CDR3 loop spans 16 amino acids. DNA for the CDR3: TGTGCCAGCAGCCAAGCGGTGTGGGGCGGGGGTTATGGCTACACCTTC. As protein: CASSQAVWGGGYGYTF.

The CDR3 is CASSESRRRVGEQYF. The CDR3 DNA reads TGTGCCAGCAGTGAATCTAGAAGGAGGGTAGGGGAGCAGTACTTC. This chain links TRBV25-1 with TRBJ2-7; weak D call: TRBD2 (6 bases). The CDR3 has 15 amino acids. CDR1 and CDR2 from the germline V gene are MGHDK and SYGVNS. With 1 base removed from V and 7 bases from J, the gap between germline ends came to 17 bases.

This clone appeared a single time. V and J are TRBV18 and TRBJ1-2; 8 nucleotides agree with TRBD1. The CDR3 is 13 residues long. J was trimmed by 8 bases and V by 5 bases; bases with no gene match: 7. CDR1 KGHSH and CDR2 LQKENI come from the germline V gene. CDR3 protein: CASSDGQGGGYTF. In nucleotides, the CDR3 is TGTGCCAGCTCAGACGGACAGGGAGGAGGCTACACCTTC.

The rearrangement links TRBV6-2 or TRBV6-3 to TRBJ2-3; D remains ambiguous. CDR1 and CDR2 (germline): MNHEY, SVGEGT. The CDR3 totals 15 residues. Trimming cost V 6 bases and J 3 bases, with 16 bases left between them. As DNA, the CDR3 is TGTGCCAGCAGCTTACATGGGCCTTCAACAGATACGCAGTATTTT. This gives the protein CASSLHGPSTDTQYF.

This rearrangement joins TRBV5-1 to TRBJ2-3; D is possibly TRBD1 (6 bases). Germline V lookup: CDR1 SGHRS, CDR2 YFSETQ. The V gene lost 0 bases and the J gene lost 0 bases, with 8 bases spanning the gap. CDR3 size: 15 residues. The CDR3 loop reads CASSLAGESTDTQYF. The CDR3 DNA reads TGCGCCAGCAGCTTGGCAGGGGAAAGCACAGATACGCAGTATTTT.

A single count supports this clone. The V and J genes are TRBV5-1 and TRBJ2-1, with 9 bases lining up with TRBD1. With V trimmed by 2 bases and J by 8 bases, 8 bases remained unmatched. CDR3 length: 15 amino acids. Germline V lookup: CDR1 SGHRS, CDR2 YFSETQ. CDR3 in amino acids: CASSLSGTGIYEQFF. The CDR3, as DNA: TGCGCCAGCAGCTTATCCGGGACAGGGATCTATGAGCAGTTCTTC.

In this sample, this clone turned up once. V usage is TRBV3-1 (or the pseudogene TRBV3-2) and J usage is TRBJ2-5; TRBD2 is a possible D gene (6 bases). Looked up from germline, CDR1 is LGHDT and CDR2 is YNNKEL (reference sequence). The CDR3 consists of 14 residues. V lost 4 bases and J 3 bases, leaving 12 bases between the germline ends. The CDR3 loop is CASSLRGEKETQYF. The CDR3, as DNA: TGTGCCAGCAGCCTCCGCGGGGAGAAAGAGACCCAGTACTTC.

The chain joins TRBV6-2 or TRBV6-3 to TRBJ1-2; D might be TRBD1 (5 bases). In germline, CDR1 is MNHEY, CDR2 SVGEGT. CDR3 length: 13 residues. The V and J ends lost 5 bases and 2 bases respectively, with 9 bases between them. The CDR3 loop is CASSAGRNYGYTF. CDR3 bases: TGTGCCAGCAGTGCGGGACGGAACTATGGCTACACCTTC.

This clone was observed a single time. The chain recombines TRBV28 with TRBJ1-3, with TRBD1 matching over 7 bases. Germline CDR1 reads MDHEN; CDR2 reads SYDVKM. V shed 5 bases and J 0 bases; nucleotides not matched to a gene: 4. This CDR3 spans 15 amino acids. The CDR3 protein is CASSSWTGSGNTIYF. DNA of the CDR3: TGTGCCAGCAGTAGTTGGACAGGCTCTGGAAACACCATATATTTT.

The chain carries TRBV19 and TRBJ2-1; 11 bases agree with TRBD2. The CDR3 sequence is 16 residues long. Germline assignment: CDR1 LNHDA and CDR2 SQIVND (reference sequence). V was pared by 5 bases and J by 7 bases, with 10 bases of the junction left unmatched. The CDR3 nucleotides read TGTGCCAGTAGTGCGCGACTAGCGGGAATCGATAATGAGCAGTTCTTC. Its translation: CASSARLAGIDNEQFF.

The chain is built from TRBV7-9 and TRBJ1-2; tentative D call: TRBD1 (6 bases). Between the trimmed V and J ends, which lost 5 bases and 6 bases, there was a span of 19 bases. Germline loops: CDR1 SEHNR, CDR2 FQNEAQ (reference sequence). This CDR3 spans 15 amino acids. The CDR3 sequence: CASSPQGTIPDGYTF. Written as DNA, the CDR3 is TGTGCCAGCAGCCCTCAGGGGACAATTCCGGATGGCTACACCTTC.

The rearrangement links TRBV28 to TRBJ1-2; D gene unclear. The ends were cut back, 5 bases at V and 5 bases at J, with 9 bases in the middle. There are 12 residues in the CDR3. CDR1 and CDR2 from the germline V gene are MDHEN and SYDVKM. The CDR3 nucleotides are TGTGCCAGCAGTACGGGAGTTTATGGCTACACCTTC. This translates into CASSTGVYGYTF.

The chain carries TRBV7-3 and TRBJ2-3; 7 positions agree with TRBD2. The CDR3 is 17 residues long. V was clipped by 2 bases and J by 2 bases; unmatched bases: 10. In germline, CDR1 is SGHTA, CDR2 FQGTGA. CDR3 residues: CASSLGVGGSTTDTQYF. The CDR3 DNA sequence: TGTGCCAGCAGCTTAGGTGTTGGCGGGAGTACCACAGATACGCAGTATTTT.

The chain combines TRBV5-5 with TRBJ1-4; D gene ambiguous. The CDR3 is made up of 15 amino acids. V lost 0 bases, J lost 7 bases, and 13 bases lay in between. Per the germline V gene, CDR1 is SGHKS and CDR2 is YYEKEE (reference sequence). As DNA, the CDR3 is TGTGCCAGCAGCTTGGTTACGACAAGGCCTGAAAAACTGTTTTTT. It codes for CASSLVTTRPEKLFF.

V usage is TRBV5-5 and J usage is TRBJ2-1; TRBD2 aligns across 7 bases. The V segment lost 0 bases and the J segment 9 bases; nucleotides outside the gene matches: 3. Per germline, CDR1 SGHKS and CDR2 YYEKEE (reference sequence). The CDR3 is 13 amino acids. CDR3 loop: CASSLEAGPEQFF. The CDR3, as DNA: TGTGCCAGCAGCTTGGAAGCGGGGCCTGAGCAGTTCTTC.

V and J are TRBV10-1 and TRBJ2-1, with 9 bases identical to TRBD1. Trimming took 5 bases from V and 6 from J; bases not matched to a gene: 11. The CDR3 length is 16 residues. Germline CDR1 reads WNHNN; CDR2 reads SYGVQD (reference sequence). Here the CDR3 reads CASSPYRGRPGNEQFF. DNA for the CDR3: TGCGCCAGCAGTCCATACAGGGGGCGCCCAGGCAATGAGCAGTTCTTC.

This clone was picked up a small number of times. This chain uses TRBV28 with TRBJ1-2; 10 bases map to TRBD1. The CDR3 length is 17 residues. Germline-derived CDR1 and CDR2 are MDHEN and SYDVKM. J was trimmed by 4 bases and V by 5 bases; bases with no gene match: 13. Here the CDR3 DNA reads TGTGCCAGCAGTCTCAATCCCAGACAGGGGGCTGTCTATGGCTACACCTTC. Amino acid sequence: CASSLNPRQGAVYGYTF.

Only a few counts were recorded for this clone. The rearrangement uses TRBV30 and TRBJ2-2, with D possibly matching TRBD1 (7 bases). The CDR3 spans 18 residues. Trimming left V 2 bases short and J 5 bases short, with 24 bases between. CDR1 is GTSNPN, CDR2 SVGIG, per germline (reference sequence). The DNA for the CDR3 is TGTGCCTGGAGTCGACGCCGTTGGGACTCCAGGGGGACCGGGGAGCTGTTTTTT. Its translation is CAWSRRRWDSRGTGELFF.

The CDR3 loop reads CASSLTGIMNTEAFF. The CDR3 nucleotides read TGTGCCAGCTCACTGACAGGGATCATGAACACTGAAGCTTTCTTT. This sequence joins TRBV18 and TRBJ1-1, with 7 bases that match TRBD1. The CDR3 has 15 amino acids. The V gene end was trimmed by 4 bases and the J gene end by 0 bases; junction bases not matched to a gene: 5. Germline V lookup: CDR1 KGHSH, CDR2 LQKENI.

The genes are TRBV5-1 and TRBJ2-3, with TRBD1 as a possible D gene (6 bases). Trimming pared 5 bases from V and 4 bases from J, leaving 17 bases between. This CDR3 region has 15 residues. Germline V gene sequence: CDR1 SGHRS, CDR2 YFSETQ. CDR3 amino acids: CASSSRPGDPDTQYF. In DNA, the CDR3 is TGCGCCAGCAGTAGTCGGCCAGGGGATCCAGATACGCAGTATTTT.

The chain joins TRBV7-9 to TRBJ2-1; 7 bases are shared with TRBD1. The length of the CDR3 is 14 residues. The germline CDR1 and CDR2 sequences are SEHNR and FQNEAQ (reference sequence). V was clipped by 3 bases and J by 4 bases; unmatched bases: 3. The chain's CDR3 is CASSFTGQYNEQFF. For the CDR3, the DNA is TGTGCCAGCAGCTTTACGGGACAGTACAATGAGCAGTTCTTC. Filled out from reference TRBV7-9 and TRBJ2-1, the complete variable domain reads DTGVSQNPRHKITKRGQNVTFRCDPISEHNRLYWYRQTLGQGPEFLTYFQNEAQLEKSRLLSDRFSAERPKGSFSTLEIQRTEQGDSAMYLCASSFTGQYNEQFFGPGTRLTVL.

The sample holds one count of this clone. V usage is TRBV6-6 and J usage is TRBJ2-7; 10 bases line up with TRBD2. J lost 2 bases, V lost 5 bases, and 9 bases had no gene match. CDR3 length equals 16 residues. Germline values: CDR1 MNHNY, CDR2 SVGAGI (reference sequence). This CDR3 reads CASSGSGTSVPYEQYF. Written as DNA, the CDR3 is TGTGCCAGCAGTGGATCCGGGACTAGCGTCCCCTACGAGCAGTACTTC.

The chain recombines TRBV9 with TRBJ2-1, with 9 nucleotides matching TRBD2. V shed 4 bases, J shed 4 bases, and the junction held 12 bases outside the gene matches. CDR1 is SGDLS and CDR2 is YYNGEE in the germline V gene. The CDR3 runs 17 residues. The CDR3 nucleotides read TGTGCCAGCAGCACCCGGTTAGCGGGAGACGTATACAATGAGCAGTTCTTC. This codes for CASSTRLAGDVYNEQFF.